These 20 T cell receptor beta chains were all obtained from the same sample, sequenced in a study of blood T cell repertoires in COVID-19. Assay: immunoSEQ multiplex PCR; the TCRdb copy retains only in-frame clones and omits some. There are 150,000 or so clones in the sample; 77% occur only once, and roughly 8.6% lies in the top ten. The sample was peripheral blood. All receptors come from a woman between 50 and 59 years old with active or convalescent COVID-19.

The chain uses TRBV6-5 and TRBJ2-7; 7 nucleotides align to TRBD1. After removal of 6 bases from V and 3 bases from J, the junction contained 8 bases not matched to a gene. Germline CDR1 reads MNHEY; CDR2 reads SVGAGI. The CDR3 is 14 amino acids. The CDR3 protein is CASSRTGRSYEQYF. The DNA of the CDR3 is TGTGCCAGCAGCAGGACAGGACGCAGCTACGAGCAGTACTTC.

J is TRBJ1-1 and V is TRBV7-2, with D uncertain. V was cut by 1 base and J by 10 bases, with 10 bases left in between. The CDR3 covers 12 residues. Germline CDR1 SGHTA, CDR2 FQGNSA. The CDR3 nucleotides are TGTGCCAGCAGCTTAGTCAGGACTACAGCTTTCTTT. Translating gives CASSLVRTTAFF.

The chain couples TRBV5-1 to TRBJ1-2, with 12 bases identical to TRBD1. With V trimmed by 0 bases and J by 2 bases, 8 bases remained unmatched. The CDR3 spans 18 residues. Germline CDR1 SGHRS, CDR2 YFSETQ. The DNA of the CDR3 is TGCGCCAGCAGCTTGGCGCCGGGACAGGGGGCCACAAACTATGGCTACACCTTC. Protein product: CASSLAPGQGATNYGYTF.

The chain is built from TRBV6-5 and TRBJ2-7, with TRBD2 matching over 7 bases. V lost 0 bases to trimming and J lost 3 bases; unmatched junction nucleotides: 2. The CDR3 covers 14 residues. Per germline, CDR1 MNHEY and CDR2 SVGAGI. CDR3 sequence (DNA): TGTGCCAGCAGTTACTCGGCTAGCGGCTACGAGCAGTACTTC. It is translated as CASSYSASGYEQYF.

The chain has TRBV20-1 and TRBJ2-4; 7 positions match TRBD1. CDR1 and CDR2 from the germline V gene are DFQATT and SNEGSKA (reference sequence). CDR3 length: 17 amino acids. The junction had 11 bases not matched to a gene; V was cut back by 3 bases and J by 0 bases. CDR3 sequence reads: CSASEGGNLVAKNIQYF. Written as DNA, the CDR3 is TGCAGTGCTAGTGAAGGGGGCAATTTAGTAGCCAAAAACATTCAGTACTTC.

The chain recombines TRBV19 with TRBJ2-2, with 7 bases lining up with TRBD1. The CDR3 loop spans 14 amino acids. The germline gives CDR1 LNHDA, CDR2 SQIVND (reference sequence). The V gene end was trimmed by 7 bases and the J gene end by 6 bases; junction bases not matched to a gene: 8. The CDR3 here is CASKFDRAAGELFF. CDR3 nucleotide sequence: TGTGCCAGTAAGTTCGACAGGGCGGCCGGGGAGCTGTTTTTT.

The chain has TRBV6-1 and TRBJ1-5; a possible D gene is TRBD1 (6 bases). The CDR3 contains 17 residues. With 1 base removed from V and 0 bases from J, the gap between germline ends came to 13 bases. CDR1 MNHNS and CDR2 SASEGT come from the germline V gene. CDR3 amino acids: CASSEEGVNYSNQPQHF. For the CDR3, the DNA is TGTGCCAGCAGTGAAGAGGGGGTCAACTATAGCAATCAGCCCCAGCATTTT.

In this sample, this clone turned up a few times. V gene TRBV4-3 combines with J gene TRBJ1-2; the match to TRBD1 covers 8 bases. There are 16 residues in the CDR3. Germline values: CDR1 LGHNA, CDR2 YSLEER. Trimming removed 0 bases from V and 3 bases from J; junction bases left unmatched: 6. The CDR3 reads CASSQEQGAAYYGYTF. The CDR3 DNA is TGCGCCAGCAGCCAAGAGCAGGGGGCGGCGTACTATGGCTACACCTTC.

The chain is built from TRBV7-2 and TRBJ2-1; TRBD2 matches 9 bases. CDR1 and CDR2 (germline): SGHTA, FQGNSA. This CDR3 contains 16 residues. Unmatched junction bases numbered 8, after V lost 1 base and J lost 7 bases. CDR3 loop: CASSLEGGRARNEQFF. The DNA of the CDR3 is TGTGCCAGCAGCTTAGAGGGCGGGAGGGCCAGGAATGAGCAGTTCTTC.

This chain uses TRBV5-1 with TRBJ1-1, with D hard to call. Germline values: CDR1 SGHRS, CDR2 YFSETQ. The V end was cut by 0 bases, the J end by 10 bases, with 13 bases between. The CDR3 runs to 13 residues. Written as DNA, the CDR3 is TGCGCCAGCAGCTTGGAAGTGGGGAGGGCAGCTTTCTTT. Protein product: CASSLEVGRAAFF.

A few counts support this clone. V and J are TRBV20-1 and TRBJ1-3, with D possibly matching TRBD1 (5 bases). The CDR3 has 11 amino acids. V dropped 1 base and J dropped 8 bases, with 6 bases sitting between them. Germline CDR1 reads DFQATT; CDR2 reads SNEGSKA (reference sequence). The DNA for the CDR3 is TGCAGTGCTAGAGGGGGCTACACCATATATTTT. Protein product: CSARGGYTIYF.

CDR3 protein: CASRRTSGGFYNEQFF. CDR3 DNA: TGTGCCAGCAGGAGGACTAGCGGGGGTTTCTACAATGAGCAGTTCTTC. The chain uses TRBV2 and TRBJ2-1; 13 bases match TRBD2. With V trimmed by 6 bases and J by 3 bases, 5 bases remained unmatched. This CDR3 is built from 16 residues. Germline V lookup: CDR1 SNHLY, CDR2 FYNNEI.

The genes are TRBV28 and TRBJ1-2, with 7 bases fitting TRBD1. Trimming cost V 5 bases and J 8 bases; bases outside gene matches: 8. The CDR3 is made up of 13 amino acids. Germline-derived CDR1 and CDR2 are MDHEN and SYDVKM. The CDR3 DNA sequence: TGTGCCAGCAGTCGACAGGGAGTGCGAGGCTACACCTTC. As protein: CASSRQGVRGYTF.

The rearrangement links TRBV6-2 or TRBV6-3 to TRBJ1-2; 7 bases match TRBD1. This CDR3 spans 16 amino acids. Germline CDR1 is MNHEY and CDR2 is SVGEGT. V shed 0 bases and J 4 bases; nucleotides not matched to a gene: 8. CDR3 sequence reads: CASSYSESQGVYGYTF. CDR3 nucleotides: TGTGCCAGCAGTTACTCGGAGAGCCAGGGGGTCTATGGCTACACCTTC.

V usage is TRBV5-6 and J usage is TRBJ1-5; no reliable D call. V gave up 1 base and J gave up 3 bases, with 8 bases separating them. Germline CDR1 is SGHDT and CDR2 is YYEEEE. This CDR3 has 14 residues. CDR3 coding DNA: TGTGCCAGCAGCTTGTCCCAGGCCAATCAGCCCCAGCATTTT. Translation gives CASSLSQANQPQHF.

The chain combines TRBV6-5 with TRBJ1-6; 7 bases are a match to TRBD1. Germline CDR1 is MNHEY and CDR2 is SVGAGI. The CDR3 has 16 amino acids. Losses at the gene ends were 2 bases for V and 4 bases for J; bases not matched to a gene: 5. This chain's CDR3 is CASSYRTGEYNSPLHF. As DNA, the CDR3 is TGTGCCAGCAGTTACCGGACAGGTGAATATAATTCACCCCTCCACTTT.

This clone appeared a few times. The rearrangement uses TRBV29-1 and TRBJ2-7, with 11 bases identical to TRBD2. V lost 3 bases, J lost 3 bases, and 7 bases stayed unmatched. Germline V gene data show CDR1 as SQVTM and CDR2 as ANQGSEA. The CDR3 has 15 amino acids. The CDR3, as DNA: TGCAGCGTTGAGGGGCATAGCGGGAGGGACTACGAGCAGTACTTC. Amino acids: CSVEGHSGRDYEQYF.

This clone came up a few times. The CDR3 bases are TGCGCCAGCAGTGAGACTAGCGGGGGGGCAGATACGCAGTATTTT. This encodes CASSETSGGADTQYF. The V and J genes are TRBV10-2 and TRBJ2-3; 13 nucleotides agree with TRBD2. This CDR3 is built from 15 residues. The V segment lost 2 bases and the J segment 4 bases; nucleotides outside the gene matches: 0. Germline values: CDR1 WSHSY, CDR2 SAAADI.

The V gene is TRBV25-1, the J gene TRBJ2-1, with 14 positions matching TRBD2. The junction had 6 bases not matched to a gene; V was cut back by 5 bases and J by 6 bases. The CDR3 covers 16 residues. The germline V gene encodes CDR1 MGHDK and CDR2 SYGVNS. The CDR3 DNA reads TGTGCCAGCAGTATTACGGGACTAGCGGGAGTCAATGAGCAGTTCTTC. Translation: CASSITGLAGVNEQFF.

The chain is built from TRBV7-2 and TRBJ2-7; 10 bases are shared with TRBD1. CDR3 size: 14 residues. The ends lost 7 bases at V and 4 bases at J; junction bases unmatched: 7. CDR1 is SGHTA and CDR2 is FQGNSA in the germline V gene. CDR3 amino acids: CASNLGTGVYEQYF. The CDR3 DNA reads TGTGCCAGCAACCTGGGGACAGGGGTTTACGAGCAGTACTTC.